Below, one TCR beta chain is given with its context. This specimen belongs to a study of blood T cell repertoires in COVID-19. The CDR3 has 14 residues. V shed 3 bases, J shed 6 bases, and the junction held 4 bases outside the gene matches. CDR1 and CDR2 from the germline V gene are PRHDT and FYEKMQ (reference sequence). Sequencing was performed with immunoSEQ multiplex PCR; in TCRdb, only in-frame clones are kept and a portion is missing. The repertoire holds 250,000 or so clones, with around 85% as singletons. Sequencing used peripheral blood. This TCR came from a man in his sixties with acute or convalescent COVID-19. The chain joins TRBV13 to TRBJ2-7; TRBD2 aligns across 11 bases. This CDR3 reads CASSLTSGTLEQYF. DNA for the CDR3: TGTGCCAGCAGCTTGACTAGCGGGACTCTCGAGCAGTACTTC.